Listed here are 19 T cell receptor beta chains from one sample, sequenced in a study of T cells after yellow fever vaccination. TCRdb re-analysed the 5' RACE reads in MiXCR, keeping a single row per CDR3 protein. The sample yields around 330,000 distinct CDR3 sequences, 3.6% seen once. Sequenced material: PBMCs, taken on the day of the yellow fever booster vaccination. The receptors here all came from a young man who received the YFV17D yellow fever vaccine.

This clonotype was seen more than once but under ten times. In DNA, the CDR3 is TGTGCCAGCAGCTTATCTCCGGGACAGGGGACCTCTGGGGCCAACGTCCTGACTTTC. It translates to CASSLSPGQGTSGANVLTF. The chain joins TRBV7-9 to TRBJ2-6; 10 bases fit TRBD1. The CDR3 is 19 amino acids. The germline CDR1 and CDR2 sequences are SEHNR and FQNEAQ (reference sequence). The V segment lost 2 bases and the J segment 0 bases; nucleotides outside the gene matches: 7.

A few counts support this clonotype. This chain links TRBV20-1 with TRBJ2-5, with D maybe TRBD1 (6 bases). V lost 8 bases and J lost 4, with 8 bases in between. The CDR3 length is 10 residues. CDR1 is DFQATT, CDR2 SNEGSKA, per germline (reference sequence). The CDR3 protein is CSQGRETQYF. In DNA form, the CDR3 reads TGCAGTCAGGGGAGAGAGACCCAGTACTTC.

V gene TRBV6-2 or TRBV6-3 combines with J gene TRBJ1-2, with unresolved D. Germline V lookup: CDR1 MNHEY, CDR2 SVGEGT. CDR3 length: 14 amino acids. The ends were cut back, 6 bases at V and 3 bases at J, with 14 bases in the middle. The CDR3 bases are TGTGCCAGCAGCCGAAGTGGGTTGCACTATGGCTACACCTTC. It is translated as CASSRSGLHYGYTF.

This clonotype has at least ten counts. The CDR3 nucleotides read TGTGCCAGCAGCTTAGTGTCTAATGAAAAACTGTTTTTT. Its translation: CASSLVSNEKLFF. J is TRBJ1-4 and V is TRBV7-9; no firm D call. V shed 1 base and J shed 3 bases, with 3 bases lying between them. Germline assignment: CDR1 SEHNR and CDR2 FQNEAQ (reference sequence). The CDR3 contains 13 residues.

Ten or more counts support this clonotype. CDR3 sequence (DNA): TGTGCCAGCAGCTCCCTTGCGGGGGGCTTGCAGTATTTT. Its translation: CASSSLAGGLQYF. J is TRBJ2-3 and V is TRBV7-2, with 8 bases lining up with TRBD2. Looked up from germline, CDR1 is SGHTA and CDR2 is FQGNSA. Trimming cost V 4 bases and J 11 bases; bases outside gene matches: 8. The length of the CDR3 is 13 residues.

In this sample, this clonotype turned up many times. The chain carries TRBV20-1 and TRBJ2-7; D might be TRBD1 (5 bases). Germline assignment: CDR1 DFQATT and CDR2 SNEGSKA (reference sequence). CDR3 length equals 15 residues. Trimming cost V 2 bases and J 0 bases, with 14 bases left between them. CDR3 nucleotide sequence: TGCAGTGCTAGATCTAAGGACAAGCCCTCCTACGAGCAGTACTTC. This encodes CSARSKDKPSYEQYF.

This clonotype showed up just a few times. The V call is TRBV10-3, the J call TRBJ1-2; tentative D call: TRBD1 (5 bases). The CDR3 is 15 residues long. The V and J ends lost 10 bases and 4 bases respectively, with 22 bases between them. In germline, CDR1 is ENHRY, CDR2 SYGVKD. CDR3: CASRSRDRRTYGYTF. The CDR3 bases are TGTGCCAGCCGCTCTCGAGACAGACGGACCTATGGCTACACCTTC.

This clonotype was recorded a few times. The chain couples TRBV5-1 to TRBJ1-1; 9 bases are shared with TRBD1. With V trimmed by 2 bases and J by 5 bases, 7 bases remained unmatched. Germline assignment: CDR1 SGHRS and CDR2 YFSETQ. The CDR3 totals 15 residues. The CDR3 is CASSLEPQGATEAFF. The CDR3 nucleotides read TGCGCCAGCAGCTTAGAGCCACAGGGGGCAACTGAAGCTTTCTTT.

This clonotype showed up many times. The CDR3 sequence: CASSYGLEGADTQYF. The CDR3 coding sequence is TGTGCCAGCAGTTATGGGCTAGAGGGGGCAGATACGCAGTATTTT. The chain has TRBV6-2 or TRBV6-3 and TRBJ2-3; possible D gene TRBD1, 6 bases. Germline V CDR1 and CDR2: MNHEY, SVGEGT. V dropped 3 bases and J dropped 4 bases, with 14 bases sitting between them. The CDR3 runs to 15 residues.

This clonotype was counted ten times or more. The rearrangement uses TRBV19 and TRBJ1-2; 8 bases are shared with TRBD1. In germline, CDR1 is LNHDA, CDR2 SQIVND (reference sequence). V trimming: 3 bases; J trimming: 8 bases; junction bases outside the gene matches: 8. The CDR3 totals 14 residues. The CDR3 nucleotides read TGTGCCAGTAGTATCCTTCGGACAGGGATAGGCTACACCTTC. This gives the protein CASSILRTGIGYTF.

V gene TRBV6-5 combines with J gene TRBJ2-6, with 7 bases aligning to TRBD1. CDR1 and CDR2 (germline): MNHEY, SVGAGI. This CDR3 has 15 amino acids. The V gene end was trimmed by 3 bases and the J gene end by 2 bases; junction bases not matched to a gene: 1. The DNA of the CDR3 is TGTGCCAGCAGTTATGACAGGGCTGGGGCCAACGTCCTGACTTTC. Translation: CASSYDRAGANVLTF.

There are many counts of this clonotype. The chain recombines TRBV7-2 with TRBJ2-3; no clear D gene. V was trimmed by 5 bases and J by 0 bases, leaving 9 bases between them. The V gene's germline CDR1 is SGHTA and CDR2 FQGNSA. The CDR3 consists of 14 residues. DNA of the CDR3: TGTGCCAGCAGCAAAGGAGTCAGCACAGATACGCAGTATTTT. Translated, it gives CASSKGVSTDTQYF. Full variable domain (remainder filled in from reference TRBV7-2 and TRBJ2-3): GAGVSQSPSNKVTEKGKDVELRCDPISGHTALYWYRQSLGQGLEFLIYFQGNSAPDKSGLPSDRFSAERTGGSVSTLTIQRTQQEDSAVYLCASSKGVSTDTQYFGPGTRLTVL.

This clonotype was counted a few times. The V and J genes are TRBV10-2 and TRBJ2-3, with D tentatively TRBD1 (7 bases). Germline V CDR1 and CDR2: WSHSY, SAAADI. The V and J ends lost 5 bases and 5 bases respectively, with 17 bases between them. The CDR3 consists of 15 residues. DNA for the CDR3: TGCGCCAGCAGTACCATCAGGGGGACTGGAGATACGCAGTATTTT. Its translation: CASSTIRGTGDTQYF.

This clonotype occurred many times. This chain uses TRBV20-1 with TRBJ1-6; D gene ambiguous. Germline-derived CDR1 and CDR2 are DFQATT and SNEGSKA (reference sequence). The V and J ends lost 2 bases and 7 bases respectively, with 18 bases between them. This CDR3 is 16 amino acids long. The CDR3 is CSARKLRATGNSPLHF. In nucleotides, the CDR3 is TGCAGTGCTAGAAAACTCCGGGCCACGGGAAATTCACCCCTCCACTTT.

V and J are TRBV7-9 and TRBJ2-5; D uncertain. V dropped 2 bases and J dropped 6 bases, with 4 bases sitting between them. Germline lookup yields CDR1 SEHNR and CDR2 FQNEAQ (reference sequence). This CDR3 is 11 amino acids long. CDR3 in amino acids: CASSLWQTQYF. CDR3 nucleotides: TGTGCCAGCAGCTTATGGCAGACCCAGTACTTC.

This clonotype showed up just a few times. The DNA of the CDR3 is TGCAGCTCCTGGGTGGGGGAACGGGCAGATACGCAGTATTTT. Translating it yields CSSWVGERADTQYF. The rearrangement uses TRBV29-1 and TRBJ2-3, with D possibly called TRBD1 or TRBD2 (5 bases each). The CDR3 sequence is 14 residues long. V lost 8 bases to trimming and J lost 4 bases, with 19 bases between them. In germline, CDR1 is SQVTM, CDR2 ANQGSEA.

This clonotype came up a few times. V usage is TRBV7-9 and J usage is TRBJ2-3; D is uncertain. CDR1 and CDR2 (germline): SEHNR, FQNEAQ (reference sequence). V was pared by 6 bases and J by 1 base, with 14 bases between. This CDR3 contains 15 residues. The CDR3 region is CASSLGHSRTDTQYF. The CDR3 nucleotides are TGTGCCAGCAGTCTAGGGCACAGCCGCACAGATACGCAGTATTTT.

The V and J genes are TRBV21-1 and TRBJ2-7; TRBD2 was called by the table and not checked on the DNA. TRBV21-1 is a pseudogene. This CDR3 spans 16 amino acids. CDR3 protein: CASSGRAGRTSYEQYV. The CDR3 DNA reads TGTGCCAGCAGCGGGCGGGCGGGGCGGACCTCCTACGAGCAGTACGTC.

This chain links TRBV25-1 with TRBJ1-4, with D unresolved. Trimming shortened V by 5 bases and J by 1 base, and 5 bases separated the two germline ends. This CDR3 region has 13 residues. Germline V gene sequence: CDR1 MGHDK, CDR2 SYGVNS. In nucleotides, the CDR3 is TGTGCCAGCAGTCCGGGAACTAATGAAAAACTGTTTTTT. Amino acid sequence: CASSPGTNEKLFF.